A selection of T cell receptor beta chains follows, all from one sample in a study of T-cell memory formation after mild COVID-19. TCRdb independently ran MiXCR on the 5' RACE reads; one entry per CDR3 protein. In the table there are about 400,000 distinct CDR3 sequences, roughly 24% of which are singletons. Sequencing was done on a sample of PBMCs or a T cell subset sorted from them (not recorded which). The receptor set was obtained from an adult woman who had mild COVID-19 (a few samples of this study predate the infection). Cell type and time point are not known. CDR3s include the opening cysteine and the closing phenylalanine or tryptophan. Fields, in order: CDR3 length, D gene, V gene, clone size, J gene, CDR3 protein, CDR3 DNA. The D gene is left open where the match is weak. Size is omitted from some rows. Given values are once, few, many or a class for expanded clones.

>15|TRBD2|TRBV7-3|-|TRBJ2-3
CASSLSSGMTDTQYF
TGTGCCAGCAGCCTCTCTAGCGGGATGACAGATACGCAGTATTTT
>16|-|TRBV5-1|-|TRBJ2-1
CASSLEDLISYNEQFF
TGCGCCAGCAGCTTGGAGGACTTGATCTCCTACAATGAGCAGTTCTTC
>14|TRBD2|TRBV7-9|-|TRBJ2-1
CASSPRSGRNEQFF
TGTGCCAGCAGCCCTCGAAGCGGGAGGAATGAGCAGTTCTTC
>12|-|TRBV30|-|TRBJ1-1
CAWNWAKTEAFF
TGTGCCTGGAATTGGGCAAAAACTGAAGCTTTCTTT
>13|-|TRBV7-3|-|TRBJ1-5
CASSLTEGQPQHF
TGTGCCAGCAGCTTAACGGAAGGTCAGCCCCAGCATTTT
>14|TRBD2|TRBV6-5|once|TRBJ2-7
CASRPRGTTYEQYF
TGTGCCAGCAGACCGAGAGGGACTACCTACGAGCAGTACTTC
>17|TRBD2|TRBV7-8|-|TRBJ2-3
CASSPRASGGPTDTQYF
TGTGCCAGCAGCCCCCGGGCTAGCGGGGGGCCTACAGATACGCAGTATTTT
>12|-|TRBV29-1|-|TRBJ2-1
CSVQSWQTEQFF
TGCAGCGTTCAGTCGTGGCAGACTGAGCAGTTCTTC
>15|TRBD2|TRBV7-9|few|TRBJ2-3
CASSFTAGSTDTQYF
TGTGCCAGCAGCTTTACAGCGGGGAGCACAGATACGCAGTATTTT
>14|-|TRBV19|-|TRBJ2-3
CASNLRGGTDTQYF
TGTGCCAGTAACCTCAGGGGTGGCACAGATACGCAGTATTTT
>13|-|TRBV7-9|many|TRBJ2-1
CASSAGIRDEQFF
TGTGCCAGCAGCGCCGGGATCCGAGATGAGCAGTTCTTC
>14|-|TRBV6-5|-|TRBJ1-3
CASSTGDSGNTIYF
TGTGCCAGCAGCACGGGGGACTCTGGAAACACCATATATTTT
>14|-|TRBV20-1|few|TRBJ1-2
CSVPEIMARYGYTF
TGCAGTGTTCCGGAGATAATGGCCCGATATGGCTACACCTTC
>16|TRBD2|TRBV9|few|TRBJ2-7
CASSRAGGPTTYEQYF
TGTGCCAGCAGCCGGGCGGGAGGGCCTACAACCTACGAGCAGTACTTC
>16|TRBD1|TRBV7-9|-|TRBJ1-1
CASSLAFTGGNTEAFF
TGTGCCAGCAGCTTAGCTTTTACAGGGGGGAACACTGAAGCTTTCTTT
>15|TRBD1|TRBV18|-|TRBJ1-2
CASSPGTGGNYGYTF
TGTGCCAGCTCACCGGGGACAGGGGGTAACTATGGCTACACCTTC
>15|-|TRBV14|-|TRBJ2-7
CASSQVGSRVSEQYF
TGTGCCAGCAGCCAAGTCGGGAGTAGGGTTTCCGAGCAGTACTTC
>12|-|TRBV12-3/TRBV12-4|few|TRBJ1-6
CASSLRNSPLHF
TGTGCCAGCAGCCTCCGTAATTCACCCCTCCACTTT
>12|-|TRBV10-3|-|TRBJ2-7
CAISEWSDEQYF
TGTGCCATCAGTGAGTGGTCGGACGAGCAGTACTTC
>14|-|TRBV2|-|TRBJ2-1
CASSGGVLTNEQFF
TGTGCCAGCAGTGGGGGGGTCCTTACCAATGAGCAGTTCTTC
>15|-|TRBV27|-|TRBJ1-2
CASSPYDRTNYGYTF
TGTGCCAGCAGTCCCTATGACAGGACGAACTATGGCTACACCTTC
>19|TRBD2|TRBV19|-|TRBJ2-2
CASSGNTLAGGPNTGELFF
TGTGCCAGTAGTGGGAACACGCTAGCGGGGGGCCCGAACACCGGGGAGCTGTTTTTT
>16|-|TRBV3-1|many|TRBJ2-6
CASSQVVGSGANVLTF
TGTGCCAGCAGCCAAGTCGTAGGCTCTGGGGCCAACGTCCTGACTTTC
>15|-|TRBV12-3/TRBV12-4|-|TRBJ1-2
CASSLGEGGNYGYTF
TGTGCCAGCAGCCTCGGGGAGGGGGGCAACTATGGCTACACCTTC
>12|-|TRBV12-3/TRBV12-4|few|TRBJ1-1
CASRLGVTEAFF
TGTGCCAGCAGGCTAGGAGTGACTGAAGCTTTCTTT
>13|-|TRBV20-1|few|TRBJ1-4
CSARLIANEKLFF
TGCAGTGCTAGACTAATAGCTAATGAAAAACTGTTTTTT
>16|TRBD1|TRBV28|few|TRBJ2-1
CASSLLEGARYNEQFF
TGTGCCAGCAGTTTATTAGAGGGGGCGCGGTACAATGAGCAGTTCTTC
>14|-|TRBV7-8|-|TRBJ1-6
CASSLWETVSPLHF
TGTGCCAGCAGCTTATGGGAAACGGTTTCACCCCTCCACTTT
>13|-|TRBV2|-|TRBJ2-7
CASSSPWGSHTYF
TGTGCCAGCAGCTCTCCATGGGGATCCCACACGTACTTC
>14|-|TRBV5-1|-|TRBJ1-2
CASSLEGSSHGYTF
TGCGCCAGCAGCTTGGAGGGGTCGTCCCATGGCTACACCTTC
>17|TRBD1|TRBV5-1|few|TRBJ1-2
CASSSGTGGLLDYGYTF
TGCGCCAGCAGTTCCGGGACAGGGGGCTTATTGGACTATGGCTACACCTTC
>17|-|TRBV5-1|-|TRBJ2-7
CASSLGGKAEYSYEQYF
TGCGCCAGCAGCTTGGGGGGGAAGGCGGAATACTCCTACGAGCAGTACTTC
>11|-|TRBV29-1|-|TRBJ2-5
CSVPGGETQYF
TGCAGCGTTCCAGGGGGGGAGACCCAGTACTTC
>15|-|TRBV6-5|few|TRBJ2-7
CASSYSSTGSYEQYF
TGTGCCAGCAGTTACTCGTCAACAGGTTCCTACGAGCAGTACTTC
>15|-|TRBV24-1|few|TRBJ2-2
CATSGGQSVTGELFF
TGTGCCACCAGTGGGGGACAATCCGTCACCGGGGAGCTGTTTTTT
>16|-|TRBV12-3/TRBV12-4|-|TRBJ2-1
CASSLARDPGNNEQFF
TGTGCCAGCAGTTTAGCGAGGGACCCAGGGAACAATGAGCAGTTCTTC
>13|-|TRBV12-3/TRBV12-4|-|TRBJ1-1
CASSPDTDTEAFF
TGTGCCAGCAGCCCTGACACCGACACTGAAGCTTTCTTT
>13|-|TRBV12-3/TRBV12-4|many|TRBJ1-5
CASSLSSNQPQHF
TGTGCCAGCAGTTTAAGTAGCAATCAGCCCCAGCATTTT
>14|TRBD1|TRBV20-1|-|TRBJ1-6
CSATDPRTGSPLHF
TGCAGTGCTACAGATCCAAGGACAGGATCACCCCTCCACTTT
>18|-|TRBV5-1|few|TRBJ1-1
CASSPASRSGRGPPEAFF
TGCGCCAGCAGCCCGGCCTCAAGGTCGGGCAGGGGCCCACCTGAAGCTTTCTTT
>16|-|TRBV18|-|TRBJ2-1
CASSPPQMSSYNEQFF
TGTGCCAGCTCACCACCCCAGATGAGCTCCTACAATGAGCAGTTCTTC
>14|TRBD1|TRBV7-2|few|TRBJ1-5
CASSRDSSNQPQHF
TGTGCCAGCAGCCGGGACAGTAGCAATCAGCCCCAGCATTTT
>17|TRBD2|TRBV5-6|-|TRBJ2-3
CASSLEGLASPTDTQYF
TGTGCCAGCAGCTTGGAGGGACTAGCGTCCCCCACAGATACGCAGTATTTT
>14|-|TRBV5-1|-|TRBJ2-1
CASSLGLPTNEQFF
TGCGCCAGCAGCTTAGGACTGCCAACCAATGAGCAGTTCTTC
>15|-|TRBV6-1|few|TRBJ2-7
CASNLEWTAHYEQYF
TGTGCCAGCAATCTCGAATGGACAGCACACTACGAGCAGTACTTC
>19|-|TRBV5-1|few|TRBJ2-2
CASSLAQDDTGINTGELFF
TGCGCCAGCAGTTTGGCCCAAGACGATACAGGGATTAACACCGGGGAGCTGTTTTTT
>15|TRBD2|TRBV3-1|-|TRBJ2-7
CASSYRGGSSYEQYF
TGTGCCAGCAGCTACCGGGGGGGAAGCTCCTACGAGCAGTACTTC
>15|TRBD1|TRBV14|-|TRBJ2-1
CASSPFLGQGHEQFF
TGTGCCAGCAGCCCCTTTCTTGGACAGGGGCACGAGCAGTTCTTC
>16|TRBD1|TRBV2|-|TRBJ2-7
CASSEEWGTGEYEQYF
TGTGCCAGCAGTGAAGAATGGGGGACAGGGGAATACGAGCAGTACTTC